This T cell receptor (beta chain) was sequenced in a study of blood T cell repertoires in COVID-19. Germline CDR1 MNHEY, CDR2 SVGAGI. V lost 6 bases and J lost 4, with 18 bases in between. This CDR3 is 15 amino acids long. Measured with immunoSEQ multiplex PCR; TCRdb has only the in-frame clones, and not every one. Here the sample spans about 260,000 clones, about 86% being singletons. The receptor's source is a man between 25 and 39 years old with active or convalescent COVID-19. Material: peripheral blood. The J gene is TRBJ1-1, the V gene TRBV6-5, with D tentatively TRBD1 (5 bases). The DNA of the CDR3 is TGTGCCAGCAGATCCGTGGGTGCAGGGCTCACTGAAGCTTTCTTT. Translation: CASRSVGAGLTEAFF.